This T cell receptor (beta chain) was recorded in a study of CD8 T cells in ankylosing spondylitis. CDR1 and CDR2 (germline): SGHKS, YYEKEE (reference sequence). Trimming removed 2 bases at V and 3 bases at J, with 6 bases between. CDR3 length: 12 residues. The table lists this clonotype with a few counts. The antigen is unknown. Each CDR3 protein is one row after TCRdb ran MiXCR on the 5' RACE reads. In the table there are some 300,000 distinct CDR3 sequences, 20% of which are singletons. Study results and limitations: Earlier literature documents some of the motif variants in reactive arthritis synovial fluid and blood.

The chain employs TRBV5-5 and TRBJ2-7; D uncertain. The origin of this receptor is a female donor with ankylosing spondylitis or in good health (not recorded which). Sequences were obtained from blood, either unsorted or a sorted T cell fraction (not recorded which). The CDR3 reads CASSFKGYEQYF. The DNA for the CDR3 is TGTGCCAGCAGCTTCAAAGGCTACGAGCAGTACTTC.